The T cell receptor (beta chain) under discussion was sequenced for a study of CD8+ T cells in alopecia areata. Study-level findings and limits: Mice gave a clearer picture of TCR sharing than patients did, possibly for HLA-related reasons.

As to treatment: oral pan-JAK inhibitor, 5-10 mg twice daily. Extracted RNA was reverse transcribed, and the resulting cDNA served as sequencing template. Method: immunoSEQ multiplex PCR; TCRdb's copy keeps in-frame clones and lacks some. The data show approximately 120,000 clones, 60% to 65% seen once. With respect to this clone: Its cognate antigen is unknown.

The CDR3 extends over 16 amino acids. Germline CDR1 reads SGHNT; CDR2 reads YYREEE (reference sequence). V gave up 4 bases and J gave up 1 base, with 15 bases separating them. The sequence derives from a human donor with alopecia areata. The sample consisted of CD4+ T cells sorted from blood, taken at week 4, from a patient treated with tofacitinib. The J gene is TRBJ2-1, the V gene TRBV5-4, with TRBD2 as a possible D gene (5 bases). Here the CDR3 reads CASSPSRAKSYNEQFF. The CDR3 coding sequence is TGTGCCAGCAGCCCCTCGAGGGCCAAATCCTACAATGAGCAGTTCTTC.